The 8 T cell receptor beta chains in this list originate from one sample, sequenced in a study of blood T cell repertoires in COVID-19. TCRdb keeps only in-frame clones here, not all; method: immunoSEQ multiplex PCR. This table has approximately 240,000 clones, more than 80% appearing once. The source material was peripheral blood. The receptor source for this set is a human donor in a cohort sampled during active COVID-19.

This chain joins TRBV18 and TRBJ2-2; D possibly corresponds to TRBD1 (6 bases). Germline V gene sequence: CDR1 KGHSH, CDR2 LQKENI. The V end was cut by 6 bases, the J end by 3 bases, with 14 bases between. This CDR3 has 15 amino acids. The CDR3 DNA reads TGTGCCAGCTCCCACGTGGGACAAGACACCGGGGAGCTGTTTTTT. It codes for CASSHVGQDTGELFF.

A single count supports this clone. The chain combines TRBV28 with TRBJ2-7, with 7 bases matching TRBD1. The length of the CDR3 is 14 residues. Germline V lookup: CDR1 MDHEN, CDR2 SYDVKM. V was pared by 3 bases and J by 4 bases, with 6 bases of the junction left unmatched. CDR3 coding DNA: TGTGCCAGCAGTTTGACAGGGCGTGGGTACGAGCAGTACTTC. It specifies CASSLTGRGYEQYF.

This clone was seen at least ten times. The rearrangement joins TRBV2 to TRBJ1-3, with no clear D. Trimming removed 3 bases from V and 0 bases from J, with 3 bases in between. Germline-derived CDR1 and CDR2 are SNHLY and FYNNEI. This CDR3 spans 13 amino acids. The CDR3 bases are TGTGCCAGCAGTGACCTCTCTGGAAACACCATATATTTT. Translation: CASSDLSGNTIYF.

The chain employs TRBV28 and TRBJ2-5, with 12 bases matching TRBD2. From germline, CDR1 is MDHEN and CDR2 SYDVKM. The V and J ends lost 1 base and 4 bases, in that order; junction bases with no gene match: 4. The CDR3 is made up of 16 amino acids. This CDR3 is CASSLLLAGGGETQYF. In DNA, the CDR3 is TGTGCCAGCAGTTTATTACTAGCGGGAGGAGGAGAGACCCAGTACTTC. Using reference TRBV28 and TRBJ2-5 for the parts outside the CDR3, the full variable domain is DVKVTQSSRYLVKRTGEKVFLECVQDMDHENMFWYRQDPGLGLRLIYFSYDVKMKEKGDIPEGYSVSREKKERFSLILESASTNQTSMYLCASSLLLAGGGETQYFGPGTRLLVL.

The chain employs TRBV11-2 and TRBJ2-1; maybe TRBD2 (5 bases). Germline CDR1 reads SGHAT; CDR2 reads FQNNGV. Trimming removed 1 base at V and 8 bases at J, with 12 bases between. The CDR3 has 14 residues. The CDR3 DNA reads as TGTGCCAGCAGCTTAGTTTCTAGCAAAGATGAGCAGTTCTTC. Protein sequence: CASSLVSSKDEQFF.

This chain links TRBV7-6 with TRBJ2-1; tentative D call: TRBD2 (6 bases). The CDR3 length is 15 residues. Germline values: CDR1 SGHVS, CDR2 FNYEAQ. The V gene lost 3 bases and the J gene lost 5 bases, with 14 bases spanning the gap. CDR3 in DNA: TGTGCCAGCAGCTTTTATGTGGGAGGCGACAATGAGCAGTTCTTC. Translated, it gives CASSFYVGGDNEQFF.

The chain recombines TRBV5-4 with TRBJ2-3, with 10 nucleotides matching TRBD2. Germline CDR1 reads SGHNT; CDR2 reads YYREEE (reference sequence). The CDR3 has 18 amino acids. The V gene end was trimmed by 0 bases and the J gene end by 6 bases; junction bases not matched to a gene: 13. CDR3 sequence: CASSLAGSGGAFGDTQYF. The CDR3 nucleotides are TGTGCCAGCAGCTTGGCCGGAAGCGGGGGGGCCTTTGGGGATACGCAGTATTTT. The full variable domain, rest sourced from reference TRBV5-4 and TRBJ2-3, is ETGVTQSPTHLIKTRGQQVTLRCSSQSGHNTVSWYQQALGQGPQFIFQYYREEENGRGNFPPRFSGLQFPNYSSELNVNALELDDSALYLCASSLAGSGGAFGDTQYFGPGTRLTVL.

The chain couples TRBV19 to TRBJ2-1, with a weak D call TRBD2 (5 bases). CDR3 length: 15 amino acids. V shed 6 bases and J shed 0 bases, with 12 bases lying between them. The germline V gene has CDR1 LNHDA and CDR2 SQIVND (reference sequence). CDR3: CASSERGSSYNEQFF. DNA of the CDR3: TGTGCCAGTAGCGAGAGAGGGAGCTCCTACAATGAGCAGTTCTTC.